The next 32 T cell receptor beta chains were all read from a single sample in a study of identical twins. Using its own MiXCR run on the 5' RACE reads, TCRdb lists one record per CDR3 protein. The table has around 140,000 distinct CDR3 sequences, roughly 3.2% seen once. Sequencing used memory T cells sorted from blood. Receptors originate from a young man in good health.

At least ten counts were recorded for this clonotype. The chain is built from TRBV20-1 and TRBJ2-2; D is undetermined. In germline, CDR1 is DFQATT, CDR2 SNEGSKA (reference sequence). V was shortened by 7 bases and J by 0 bases, with 12 bases between the two germline ends. The CDR3 extends over 14 amino acids. The CDR3 region has the DNA TGCAGTGTCAAAGCCCGAGCGAACACCGGGGAGCTGTTTTTT. Encoded protein: CSVKARANTGELFF.

This clonotype appeared many times. This sequence joins TRBV7-2 and TRBJ2-3, with a weak D call TRBD2 (6 bases). Trimming stripped 5 bases from V and 4 bases from J, with 16 bases between. The CDR3 length is 15 residues. Germline assignment: CDR1 SGHTA and CDR2 FQGNSA. The CDR3 DNA sequence: TGTGCCAGCAGCACTAGCCCGCGAGGTTCAGATACGCAGTATTTT. Amino acid sequence: CASSTSPRGSDTQYF.

This clonotype was recorded at least ten times. The chain uses TRBV9 and TRBJ2-1, with D possibly being TRBD2 (6 bases). Trimming left V 3 bases short and J 0 bases short, with 22 bases between. CDR3 length: 19 residues. Germline loops: CDR1 SGDLS, CDR2 YYNGEE. DNA for the CDR3: TGTGCCAGCAGCGGTTGGGGGGACTTTAGGGTTAACTCCTACAATGAGCAGTTCTTC. This codes for CASSGWGDFRVNSYNEQFF. The full variable domain, with the rest looked up from reference TRBV9 and TRBJ2-1, is DSGVTQTPKHLITATGQRVTLRCSPRSGDLSVYWYQQSLDQGLQFLIQYYNGEERAKGNILERFSAQQFPDLHSELNLSSLELGDSALYFCASSGWGDFRVNSYNEQFFGPGTRLTVL.

This clonotype has more than one count but fewer than ten. This chain uses TRBV5-1 with TRBJ2-7, with 9 bases identical to TRBD2. This CDR3 contains 14 residues. With V trimmed by 3 bases and J by 7 bases, 8 bases remained unmatched. Germline V lookup: CDR1 SGHRS, CDR2 YFSETQ. CDR3 sequence reads: CASSSSGTFGEQYF. CDR3 in DNA: TGCGCCAGCAGCTCTAGCGGGACCTTCGGAGAGCAGTACTTC.

This clonotype was seen many times. The chain uses TRBV29-1 and TRBJ2-7; the D gene is possibly TRBD2 (5 bases). Per the germline V gene, CDR1 is SQVTM and CDR2 is ANQGSEA. Trimming shortened V by 7 bases and J by 7 bases, and 14 bases separated the two germline ends. This CDR3 region has 11 residues. The CDR3 protein is CSAAGRREQYV. As DNA, the CDR3 is TGCAGCGCCGCGGGTAGGAGGGAGCAGTACGTC.

This clonotype was counted many times. This sequence joins TRBV5-1 and TRBJ2-2; D gene uncertain. Germline CDR1 reads SGHRS; CDR2 reads YFSETQ. With 4 bases removed from V and 1 base from J, the gap between germline ends came to 11 bases. CDR3 length equals 15 residues. CDR3 region: CASSLTPRNTGELFF. The CDR3 DNA follows: TGCGCCAGCAGCCTGACTCCTAGGAACACCGGGGAGCTGTTTTTT.

This clonotype was observed many times. The gene calls are TRBV6-5 and TRBJ1-2; no reliable D call. The CDR3 is 14 amino acids. V was pared by 2 bases and J by 6 bases, with 13 bases between. CDR1 and CDR2 (germline): MNHEY, SVGAGI. This chain's CDR3 is CASSYTTSTNGYTF. The CDR3 nucleotides read TGTGCCAGCAGTTACACAACAAGTACAAATGGCTACACCTTC.

This clonotype was observed at least ten times. The rearrangement joins TRBV7-2 to TRBJ2-4; 10 nucleotides match TRBD2. After removal of 3 bases from V and 0 bases from J, the junction contained 11 bases not matched to a gene. The germline V gene has CDR1 SGHTA and CDR2 FQGNSA. The CDR3 is made up of 19 amino acids. Here the CDR3 reads CASSLGLAGANLAKNIQYF. The CDR3 DNA reads TGTGCCAGCAGCTTGGGGCTAGCGGGAGCCAACCTAGCCAAAAACATTCAGTACTTC. Together with reference TRBV7-2 and TRBJ2-4, the CDR3 gives the full variable domain: GAGVSQSPSNKVTEKGKDVELRCDPISGHTALYWYRQSLGQGLEFLIYFQGNSAPDKSGLPSDRFSAERTGGSVSTLTIQRTQQEDSAVYLCASSLGLAGANLAKNIQYFGAGTRLSVL.

In its sample, this clonotype was seen many times. The genes are TRBV7-8 and TRBJ2-5; 7 bases are shared with TRBD2. Looked up from germline, CDR1 is SGHVS and CDR2 is FQNEAQ. The CDR3 extends over 15 amino acids. The trim removed 8 bases at V and 2 bases at J, leaving 11 bases unmatched. The CDR3 loop is CASGSTRGNQETQYF. In DNA, the CDR3 is TGTGCCAGCGGCTCTACGCGGGGGAATCAAGAGACCCAGTACTTC.

This clonotype was seen at least ten times. The chain joins TRBV6-1 to TRBJ1-4; D is possibly TRBD1 (6 bases). Germline-derived CDR1 and CDR2 are MNHNS and SASEGT. Trimming removed 7 bases from V and 8 bases from J, with 17 bases in between. The CDR3 sequence is 14 residues long. CDR3 in amino acids: CASNTGIPYEKLFF. The CDR3 nucleotides read TGTGCCAGCAATACAGGGATACCATACGAAAAACTGTTTTTT.

This clonotype was counted at least ten times. The V and J genes are TRBV20-1 and TRBJ2-5; D uncertain. The CDR3 spans 11 residues. Germline values: CDR1 DFQATT, CDR2 SNEGSKA (reference sequence). V lost 2 bases to trimming and J lost 3 bases, with 4 bases between them. DNA of the CDR3: TGCAGTGCTAGATCCGAAGAGACCCAGTACTTC. Protein: CSARSEETQYF.

This clonotype appeared many times. The V and J genes are TRBV18 and TRBJ1-1; the D is unclear. The CDR3 is 13 amino acids. The V end lost 4 bases, the J end lost 8 bases, and 14 bases lay between the germline ends. Germline V gives CDR1 KGHSH, CDR2 LQKENI. CDR3 in amino acids: CASSQKWGNEAFF. For the CDR3, the DNA is TGTGCCAGCTCACAAAAATGGGGTAACGAAGCTTTCTTT. Supplemented by reference TRBV18 and TRBJ1-1, the full variable domain reads NAGVMQNPRHLVRRRGQEARLRCSPMKGHSHVYWYRQLPEEGLKFMVYLQKENIIDESGMPKERFSAEFPKEGPSILRIQQVVRGDSAAYFCASSQKWGNEAFFGQGTRLTVV.

This clonotype was counted at least ten times. CDR3 sequence (DNA): TGTGCCAGCAGCGTGACGAAGGGCGGGGAGCTGTTTTTT. This encodes CASSVTKGGELFF. V gene TRBV12-3 or TRBV12-4 combines with J gene TRBJ2-2; D is unclear. The CDR3 spans 13 residues. V was shortened by 6 bases and J by 7 bases, with 12 bases between the two germline ends.

This clonotype showed up many times. The chain joins TRBV5-1 to TRBJ1-4; D not certain. Between the trimmed V and J ends, which lost 4 bases and 5 bases, there was a span of 18 bases. Germline lookup yields CDR1 SGHRS and CDR2 YFSETQ. The CDR3 is made up of 16 amino acids. The CDR3 region has the DNA TGCGCCAGCAGCCCCGGCGGGGAGGCGGGGAATGAAAAACTGTTTTTT. This gives the protein CASSPGGEAGNEKLFF.

This clonotype was observed a handful of times. The chain's CDR3 is CASSRVGGSASGELFF. In nucleotides, the CDR3 is TGTGCCAGCAGCCGCGTTGGTGGGAGCGCGAGCGGGGAGCTGTTTTTT. The rearrangement links TRBV6-2 or TRBV6-3 to TRBJ2-2, with a weak D call TRBD2 (5 bases). In germline, CDR1 is MNHEY, CDR2 SVGEGT. V was pared by 6 bases and J by 7 bases, with 21 bases between. CDR3 length: 16 residues.

Many counts were recorded for this clonotype. This rearrangement joins TRBV6-2 or TRBV6-3 to TRBJ2-3; 12 bases are a match to TRBD2. V shed 8 bases and J 5 bases; nucleotides not matched to a gene: 8. The CDR3 sequence is 15 residues long. Per the germline V gene, CDR1 is MNHEY and CDR2 is SVGEGT. The CDR3 DNA sequence: TGTGCCAGCCGATCTAGCGGGAGGGCCCAAGATACGCAGTATTTT. Translating gives CASRSSGRAQDTQYF.

V gene TRBV25-1 combines with J gene TRBJ2-7; the match to TRBD1 covers 7 bases. From germline, CDR1 is MGHDK and CDR2 SYGVNS. The CDR3 covers 15 residues. J was trimmed by 2 bases and V by 3 bases; bases with no gene match: 7. Written as DNA, the CDR3 is TGTGCCAGCAGTGACCTTCCGGGACAGACCTACGAGCAGTACTTC. Protein: CASSDLPGQTYEQYF.

At least ten counts were recorded for this clonotype. The V and J genes are TRBV6-1 and TRBJ1-4; 9 positions match TRBD1. Trimming cost V 4 bases and J 7 bases; bases outside gene matches: 4. Germline loops: CDR1 MNHNS, CDR2 SASEGT. The CDR3 has 14 amino acids. The CDR3 DNA sequence: TGTGCCAGCAGTGTAAACAGGGGGCGTGAAAAACTGTTTTTT. As protein: CASSVNRGREKLFF.

This clonotype was seen at least ten times. The chain couples TRBV20-1 to TRBJ2-5; maybe TRBD1 (7 bases). V dropped 2 bases and J dropped 0 bases, with 16 bases sitting between them. Germline V gives CDR1 DFQATT, CDR2 SNEGSKA (reference sequence). The CDR3 spans 16 residues. In DNA, the CDR3 is TGCAGTGCTAGAAGAGGGGGCGCGGGGTACCAAGAGACCCAGTACTTC. This translates into CSARRGGAGYQETQYF.

This clonotype was seen at least ten times. The chain recombines TRBV6-2 or TRBV6-3 with TRBJ1-5; TRBD1 matches at 8 bases. Germline CDR1 is MNHEY and CDR2 is SVGEGT. With V trimmed by 4 bases and J by 7 bases, 9 bases remained unmatched. CDR3 size: 15 residues. CDR3 protein: CASSLSGGAGQPQHF. The CDR3, as DNA: TGTGCCAGCAGTTTATCAGGGGGCGCGGGGCAGCCCCAGCATTTT.

This clonotype was recorded at least ten times. This rearrangement joins TRBV13 to TRBJ1-4; TRBD1 agrees at 10 bases. The length of the CDR3 is 16 residues. V trimming: 5 bases; J trimming: 4 bases; junction bases outside the gene matches: 7. Germline lookup yields CDR1 PRHDT and CDR2 FYEKMQ (reference sequence). CDR3 sequence (DNA): TGTGCCAGCAGCCCCCGGGACAGGGGTGGTAATGAAAAACTGTTTTTT. Translated, it gives CASSPRDRGGNEKLFF.

This clonotype was observed at least ten times. The chain carries TRBV20-1 and TRBJ2-3, with D possibly matching TRBD2 (6 bases). Germline V gives CDR1 DFQATT, CDR2 SNEGSKA (reference sequence). Trimming removed 4 bases at V and 2 bases at J, with 10 bases between. The CDR3 length is 13 residues. The CDR3 coding sequence is TGCAGTGCTACGGGGGTTTACACAGATACGCAGTATTTT. It codes for CSATGVYTDTQYF.

This clonotype was counted at least ten times. The rearrangement joins TRBV6-2 or TRBV6-3 to TRBJ2-1, with 8 nucleotides matching TRBD1. V lost 4 bases to trimming and J lost 10 bases; unmatched junction nucleotides: 12. Germline V gene data show CDR1 as MNHEY and CDR2 as SVGEGT. The CDR3 totals 15 residues. CDR3 nucleotides: TGTGCCAGCAGTTTCGGACAGGGCCCAACTTTCGAGCAGTTCTTC. Amino acids: CASSFGQGPTFEQFF.

In its sample, this clonotype was seen a few times. The V gene is TRBV28, the J gene TRBJ2-5; D not certain. CDR3 length equals 15 residues. Trimming cost V 1 base and J 5 bases, with 14 bases left between them. CDR1 is MDHEN and CDR2 is SYDVKM in the germline V gene. CDR3 DNA: TGTGCCAGCAGTTTATCTGGCTCGCCAACGGAGACCCAGTACTTC. Translated, it gives CASSLSGSPTETQYF. Looking up the rest from reference TRBV28 and TRBJ2-5 gives the full variable domain: DVKVTQSSRYLVKRTGEKVFLECVQDMDHENMFWYRQDPGLGLRLIYFSYDVKMKEKGDIPEGYSVSREKKERFSLILESASTNQTSMYLCASSLSGSPTETQYFGPGTRLLVL.

There are many counts of this clonotype. The V and J genes are TRBV20-1 and TRBJ2-3, with 10 nucleotides matching TRBD2. Trimming took 5 bases from V and 4 from J; bases not matched to a gene: 6. This CDR3 is built from 14 residues. Germline V gene lookup returns CDR1 DFQATT and CDR2 SNEGSKA (reference sequence). The CDR3 spells CSAFSSGSADTQYF. The CDR3 DNA follows: TGCAGTGCTTTTTCTAGCGGGAGTGCAGATACGCAGTATTTT.

This clonotype was seen ten or more times. CDR3 loop: CAIEGHPNYGYTF. The CDR3 DNA reads as TGTGCCATCGAGGGACATCCGAACTATGGCTACACCTTC. The gene calls are TRBV10-3 and TRBJ1-2, with D possibly TRBD1 on 6 matching bases. Germline V lookup: CDR1 ENHRY, CDR2 SYGVKD. CDR3 length: 13 amino acids. The V gene lost 8 bases and the J gene lost 2 bases, with 12 bases spanning the gap.

This sequence joins TRBV7-6 and TRBJ2-2, with 9 positions matching TRBD2. The CDR3 extends over 15 amino acids. Germline trimming cut 5 bases from V and 6 bases from J; bases unmatched to any gene: 7. Germline CDR1 reads SGHVS; CDR2 reads FNYEAQ. The CDR3 DNA follows: TGTGCCAGCAGCGGTATTAGCGGGAGCCCCGGGGAGCTGTTTTTT. This sequence encodes CASSGISGSPGELFF.

The gene calls are TRBV10-2 and TRBJ2-7; 9 nucleotides match TRBD2. V dropped 6 bases and J dropped 2; count of bases not matched to a gene: 8. The length of the CDR3 is 15 residues. In germline, CDR1 is WSHSY, CDR2 SAAADI. This CDR3 is CASRGGRDPTYEQYF. CDR3 bases: TGCGCCAGCAGAGGCGGGAGGGATCCGACCTACGAGCAGTACTTC.

This clonotype was observed at least ten times. CDR3 DNA sequence: TGTGCCAGCAGCCTCACAGGCTTTAAAGAGACCCAGTACTTC. Translating gives CASSLTGFKETQYF. V is TRBV6-1 and J is TRBJ2-5; the D gene is possibly TRBD1 (5 bases). The CDR3 spans 14 residues. V was shortened by 6 bases and J by 3 bases, with 14 bases between the two germline ends. In germline, CDR1 is MNHNS, CDR2 SASEGT.

This clonotype was detected many times. J is TRBJ2-7 and V is TRBV29-1; 8 nucleotides match TRBD2. J lost 2 bases, V lost 5 bases, and 2 bases had no gene match. CDR3 size: 12 residues. Germline V CDR1 and CDR2: SQVTM, ANQGSEA. DNA for the CDR3: TGCAGCGTTCTAGCGGGTACCTACGAGCAGTACTTC. This sequence encodes CSVLAGTYEQYF.

This sequence joins TRBV2 and TRBJ2-3; TRBD2 might be the D (6 bases). This CDR3 has 15 amino acids. Germline V gene sequence: CDR1 SNHLY, CDR2 FYNNEI. V gave up 5 bases and J gave up 2 bases, with 14 bases separating them. The CDR3 spells CASSSLWGVTDTQYF. The CDR3 bases are TGTGCCAGCAGTTCGCTCTGGGGGGTCACAGATACGCAGTATTTT.

This clonotype was recorded at least ten times. The chain is built from TRBV20-1 and TRBJ2-2, with 11 nucleotides matching TRBD1. This CDR3 is 16 amino acids long. Germline values: CDR1 DFQATT, CDR2 SNEGSKA (reference sequence). Trimming removed 3 bases from V and 4 bases from J; junction bases left unmatched: 7. The DNA for the CDR3 is TGCAGTGCTAGTGCGGGACAGGGGGTCGGCACCGGGGAGCTGTTTTTT. This codes for CSASAGQGVGTGELFF.